These 24 T cell receptor beta chains came from one sample sequenced in a study of OX40 agonist ivuxolimab in advanced cancers. TCRdb's copy holds only in-frame clones and misses some; the assay was immunoSEQ multiplex PCR. The sample has tens of thousands of clones, less than 90% seen once. The sample consisted of CD4+ or CD8+ T cells sorted from blood, taken in a trial of the OX40 agonist ivuxolimab. The receptors come from an adult with an advanced solid tumor such as melanoma, head and neck, liver or kidney cancer.

The gene calls are TRBV5-4 and TRBJ1-1; no clear D. There are 11 residues in the CDR3. V was clipped by 6 bases and J by 3 bases, with 6 bases between them. Germline V gene data show CDR1 as SGHNT and CDR2 as YYREEE (reference sequence). The DNA of the CDR3 is TGTGCCAGCACCAAAGACACTGAAGCTTTCTTT. Its translation: CASTKDTEAFF.

The rearrangement links TRBV18 to TRBJ1-5, with TRBD1 as a possible D gene (5 bases). This CDR3 region has 14 residues. Germline CDR1 KGHSH, CDR2 LQKENI. V was pared by 3 bases and J by 0 bases, with 6 bases between. CDR3 sequence (DNA): TGTGCCAGCTCACCTGGACATAGCAATCAGCCCCAGCATTTT. Protein product: CASSPGHSNQPQHF.

Concerning this clone itself: The junction differs from germline at one of its ends, possibly a read error. V gene TRBV4-1 combines with J gene TRBJ2-7, with 8 bases matching TRBD2. Germline-derived CDR1 and CDR2 are MGHRA and YSYEKL. This CDR3 spans 16 amino acids. The DNA of the CDR3 is TGCGCCGGCAGCCAAGCCGAGCGGACTAGCAGTGGCGAGCAGTACTTC. Residues: CAGSQAERTSSGEQYF.

This clone has just one count. This rearrangement joins TRBV5-8 to TRBJ2-7, with 7 positions matching TRBD1. CDR3 length equals 14 residues. V gave up 4 bases and J gave up 2 bases; unmatched junction bases: 6. Germline assignment: CDR1 SGHTS and CDR2 YDEGEE. This CDR3 reads CASSPRDRPYEQYF. CDR3 DNA sequence: TGTGCCAGCAGCCCACGGGACAGACCCTACGAGCAGTACTTC.

CDR3 sequence (DNA): TGTGCCAGCATTCGCGGGGGGGGACCCTACGAGCAGTACTTC. It specifies CASIRGGGPYEQYF. The chain links TRBV7-2 to TRBJ2-7; 9 positions match TRBD2. The CDR3 runs 14 residues. The germline V gene encodes CDR1 SGHTA and CDR2 FQGNSA. With V trimmed by 7 bases and J by 2 bases, 6 bases remained unmatched.

This chain connects TRBV7-2 to TRBJ1-1; weak D call: TRBD1 (5 bases). This CDR3 contains 15 residues. The V end lost 1 base, the J end lost 1 base, and 10 bases lay between the germline ends. Germline V gene sequence: CDR1 SGHTA, CDR2 FQGNSA. The CDR3 spells CASSLVGTQNTEAFF. DNA of the CDR3: TGTGCCAGCAGCTTAGTGGGGACCCAGAACACTGAAGCTTTCTTT.

The chain has TRBV6-1 and TRBJ2-1; 11 bases are a match to TRBD2. Trimming at V came to 6 bases and at J to 6 bases, leaving 4 bases not matched to a gene. The CDR3 runs to 14 residues. Germline values: CDR1 MNHNS, CDR2 SASEGT. Here the CDR3 reads CASRLAGGRNEQFF. In nucleotides, the CDR3 is TGTGCCAGCAGGCTAGCGGGAGGACGCAATGAGCAGTTCTTC.

The rearrangement joins TRBV11-2 to TRBJ2-2; D remains unclear. Germline V gene sequence: CDR1 SGHAT, CDR2 FQNNGV. V lost 1 base and J 7 bases, leaving 4 bases between the germline ends. CDR3 size: 12 residues. The CDR3, as DNA: TGTGCCAGCAGCTTAGCCCTCGGGGAGCTGTTTTTT. The encoded protein is CASSLALGELFF.

This clone appeared a single time. The chain carries TRBV11-2 and TRBJ1-5, with a weak D call TRBD1 (5 bases). The CDR3 loop spans 12 amino acids. Germline CDR1 and CDR2: SGHAT and FQNNGV. Trimming removed 5 bases at V and 9 bases at J, with 11 bases between. As DNA, the CDR3 is TGTGCCAGCAGCGTCGGCCAGGGGCCCCAGCATTTT. It is translated as CASSVGQGPQHF.

Only a few counts were recorded for this clone. Other DNA variants within this sample encode the same CDR3. V and J are TRBV28 and TRBJ1-2; D unresolved. Trimming took off 3 bases at V and 2 bases at J, with 7 bases between the two ends. The germline V gene has CDR1 MDHEN and CDR2 SYDVKM. This CDR3 contains 13 residues. As DNA, the CDR3 is TGTGCCAGCAGTTTGGGATTGAACTATGGCTACACCTTC. Its translation: CASSLGLNYGYTF.

This clone was counted once. The rearrangement uses TRBV28 and TRBJ2-7; 12 bases fit TRBD2. From germline, CDR1 is MDHEN and CDR2 SYDVKM. The V gene end was trimmed by 10 bases and the J gene end by 4 bases; junction bases not matched to a gene: 2. CDR3 length: 12 amino acids. In nucleotides, the CDR3 is TGTGCCACCGGGACTAGCGGGTACGAGCAGTACTTC. This translates into CATGTSGYEQYF. Together with reference TRBV28 and TRBJ2-7, the CDR3 gives the full variable domain: DVKVTQSSRYLVKRTGEKVFLECVQDMDHENMFWYRQDPGLGLRLIYFSYDVKMKEKGDIPEGYSVSREKKERFSLILESASTNQTSMYLCATGTSGYEQYFGPGTRLTVT.

The chain carries TRBV19 and TRBJ2-1, with TRBD2 as a possible D gene (5 bases). V lost 5 bases and J lost 1, with 21 bases in between. Germline CDR1 LNHDA, CDR2 SQIVND (reference sequence). The length of the CDR3 is 18 residues. The CDR3 here is CASSFPPWGVGSYNEQFF. The CDR3 coding sequence is TGTGCCAGTAGTTTCCCCCCCTGGGGAGTTGGTTCCTACAATGAGCAGTTCTTC.

This sequence joins TRBV27 and TRBJ2-7, with a possible D match to TRBD2 (5 bases). The CDR3 sequence is 16 residues long. Germline CDR1 reads MNHEY; CDR2 reads SMNVEV (reference sequence). V was clipped by 3 bases and J by 0 bases, with 15 bases between them. The CDR3 reads CASSLPRGSSSYEQYF. DNA of the CDR3: TGTGCCAGCAGTTTGCCTCGGGGTTCGTCCTCCTACGAGCAGTACTTC.

The rearrangement links TRBV21-1 to TRBJ1-1. TRBV21-1 is given as a pseudogene. The CDR3 runs to 12 residues. The CDR3 reads CASSPQTSEAFF. The CDR3 coding sequence is TGTGCCAGCAGCCCCCAAACTTCTGAAGCTTTCTTT.

This clone was observed once. The chain has TRBV5-6 and TRBJ2-2; 10 bases line up with TRBD1. Germline V gene lookup returns CDR1 SGHDT and CDR2 YYEEEE. V lost 4 bases and J lost 7; bases outside the gene matches: 13. The CDR3 is 17 residues long. This chain's CDR3 is CASSVKPGQGRNGELFF. The CDR3 coding sequence is TGTGCCAGCAGCGTCAAACCGGGACAGGGGAGGAACGGGGAGCTGTTTTTT.

The chain has TRBV6-1 and TRBJ1-4, with TRBD1 as a possible D gene (6 bases). CDR3 size: 14 residues. CDR1 is MNHNS and CDR2 is SASEGT in the germline V gene. V was cut by 6 bases and J by 4 bases, with 12 bases left in between. The CDR3 sequence is CASRVGGNNEKLFF. In DNA form, the CDR3 reads TGTGCCAGCAGGGTAGGGGGGAATAATGAAAAACTGTTTTTT.

The rearrangement joins TRBV2 to TRBJ1-5; possible D gene TRBD1, 5 bases. This CDR3 has 12 residues. Per the germline V gene, CDR1 is SNHLY and CDR2 is FYNNEI. Trimming removed 6 bases from V and 3 bases from J, with 6 bases in between. In DNA, the CDR3 is TGTGCCAGCAGGGACACCAATCAGCCCCAGCATTTT. It yields the protein CASRDTNQPQHF. The entire variable domain, with the rest obtained from reference TRBV2 and TRBJ1-5, is as follows: EPEVTQTPSHQVTQMGQEVILRCVPISNHLYFYWYRQILGQKVEFLVSFYNNEISEKSEIFDDQFSVERPDGSNFTLKIRSTKLEDSAMYFCASRDTNQPQHFGDGTRLSIL.

The J gene is TRBJ2-7, the V gene TRBV15, with D perhaps matching TRBD1 or TRBD2 (6 bases each). The CDR3 loop spans 15 amino acids. The germline CDR1 and CDR2 sequences are LNHNV and YYDKDF (reference sequence). Trimming took off 0 bases at V and 2 bases at J, with 11 bases between the two ends. Here the CDR3 reads CATSREGGGTYEQYF. CDR3 sequence (DNA): TGTGCCACCAGCAGAGAAGGAGGGGGGACCTACGAGCAGTACTTC.

This clone was seen more than once but under ten times. V gene TRBV2 combines with J gene TRBJ2-5, with D tentatively TRBD2 (5 bases). The CDR3 covers 13 residues. Trimming cost V 6 bases and J 4 bases, with 12 bases left between them. Germline CDR1 is SNHLY and CDR2 is FYNNEI. The DNA of the CDR3 is TGTGCCAGCAGGGCGGAGGTGGGAGAGACCCAGTACTTC. It yields the protein CASRAEVGETQYF.

V usage is TRBV19 and J usage is TRBJ1-5; D unclear. The V end was cut by 5 bases, the J end by 4 bases, with 9 bases between. Germline CDR1 is LNHDA and CDR2 is SQIVND (reference sequence). The CDR3 consists of 13 residues. DNA for the CDR3: TGTGCCAGTAGTCCGTGGGAAAATCAGCCCCAGCATTTT. Translation gives CASSPWENQPQHF.

The rearrangement links TRBV21-1 to TRBJ2-5; the D call TRBD2 from the table was never checked on the DNA. TRBV21-1 is classified as a pseudogene. The CDR3 is made up of 15 amino acids. The CDR3 spells CASSKAGAGGETQYF. Here the CDR3 DNA reads TGTGCCAGCAGCAAAGCTGGGGCGGGAGGGGAGACCCAGTACTTC.

In this sample, this clone turned up once. This chain connects TRBV6-5 to TRBJ2-2; D not resolved. With 6 bases removed from V and 7 bases from J, the gap between germline ends came to 18 bases. The length of the CDR3 is 15 residues. Germline-derived CDR1 and CDR2 are MNHEY and SVGAGI. CDR3 sequence (DNA): TGTGCCAGCAGACCTTCTCCTCAATGGGGCGGGGAGCTGTTTTTT. Amino acids: CASRPSPQWGGELFF.

The V and J genes are TRBV30 and TRBJ1-1, with D tentatively TRBD1 (6 bases). The CDR3 spans 13 residues. V lost 3 bases and J lost 0, with 8 bases in between. From germline, CDR1 is GTSNPN and CDR2 SVGIG (reference sequence). CDR3: CAWRRGMNTEAFF. DNA for the CDR3: TGTGCCTGGAGAAGGGGGATGAACACTGAAGCTTTCTTT. Together with reference TRBV30 and TRBJ1-1, the CDR3 gives the full variable domain: SQTIHQWPATLVQPVGSPLSLECTVEGTSNPNLYWYRQAAGRGLQLLFYSVGIGQISSEVPQNLSASRPQDRQFILSSKKLLLSDSGFYLCAWRRGMNTEAFFGQGTRLTVV.

This chain connects TRBV5-1 to TRBJ2-5, with no clear D. The CDR3 length is 13 residues. With 2 bases removed from V and 5 bases from J, the gap between germline ends came to 10 bases. CDR1 and CDR2 (germline): SGHRS, YFSETQ. This chain's CDR3 is CASSLARWETQYF. The CDR3 bases are TGCGCCAGCAGCTTAGCACGGTGGGAGACCCAGTACTTC.